This T cell receptor (beta chain) was sequenced during a study of human T cells and chemical hapten exposure. Looking at the study overall: Patients, mostly women, had alopecia areata, alopecia totalis or alopecia universalis.

The library labeled individual cDNA molecules by adding unique molecular identifiers to them. Via MiXCR, TCRdb re-called the RACE reads, giving one row per CDR3 protein. The table includes about 350,000 distinct CDR3 sequences, around 5.5% detected once. This clonotype showed up many times. The time point denotes: pre-sensitization, week 0. Treatment in this sample: therapeutic diphenylcyclopropenone sensitization with weekly scalp DPC. This CDR3 region has 15 residues. Germline V gene data show CDR1 as MGHRA and CDR2 as YSYEKL. V was trimmed by 9 bases and J by 4 bases, leaving 16 bases between them. The sequences come from whole blood, collected in connection with sensitization to the hapten diphenylcyclopropenone (DPC). The origin of this receptor is a woman between 18 and 29 years old with alopecia areata. Some clones in this sample may be carry-over from other donors' samples. This chain uses TRBV4-1 with TRBJ2-6, with D maybe TRBD2 (7 bases). The CDR3 here is CARTGGGSGANVLTF. CDR3 nucleotides: TGCGCCAGGACGGGGGGCGGGTCCGGGGCCAACGTCCTGACTTTC.